The sequence of this TCR beta chain was determined in a study of OX40 agonist ivuxolimab in advanced cancers. Study context: Ivuxolimab, which is an agonistic anti-OX40 (CD134) antibody, was administered to the patients. Partial responses were seen in three patients, one with hepatocellular carcinoma and two with cutaneous melanoma. Prior anti-PD-1, anti-PD-L1 or anti-CTLA-4 therapy was allowed; 40% had some. Study results and limitations: CD8+ T cells showed, on average, more clonal expansion than CD4+ cells.

This CDR3 is 13 amino acids long. V lost 5 bases, J lost 7 bases, and 12 bases lay in between. CDR1 is SGHTA and CDR2 is FQGNSA in the germline V gene. Using immunoSEQ multiplex PCR, the repertoire was profiled, and TCRdb retains in-frame clones only, with some absent. The sample has fewer than 90,000 clones; more than 75% are singletons. Concerning this clone: Its antigen is still unknown.

The rearrangement links TRBV7-2 to TRBJ2-1, with a possible D match to TRBD1 (6 bases). The sequences come from CD4+ or CD8+ T cells sorted from blood, collected in a trial of the OX40 agonist ivuxolimab. The receptor comes from an adult with an advanced solid tumor such as melanoma, head and neck, liver or kidney cancer. CDR3 amino acids: CASSPHRENEQFF. Written as DNA, the CDR3 is TGTGCCAGCAGCCCCCACAGGGAAAATGAGCAGTTCTTC.